The sequence of this TCR beta chain was determined in a study of technical replicates of blood from several donors. This table comes from immunoSEQ multiplex PCR, and its TCRdb copy is limited to in-frame clones, with some not included. The profile covers 65,000 to 90,000 clones, with roughly 90% appearing a single time and 4.7% taken by the ten largest. Germline CDR1 and CDR2: SGDLS and YYNGEE. With 2 bases clipped from V and 9 bases from J, the junction kept 11 bases outside the gene matches. The CDR3 contains 15 residues. Sequenced input: PBMCs. The chain uses TRBV9 and TRBJ2-1; 7 bases map to TRBD2. This receptor was obtained from a human donor in good health. Some clones in this sample may be carry-over from other donors' samples. This chain's CDR3 is CASSVSGTNLFEQFF. The DNA of the CDR3 is TGTGCCAGCAGCGTTTCCGGGACTAACCTTTTTGAGCAGTTCTTC. The complete variable domain, with remaining parts taken from reference TRBV9 and TRBJ2-1, reads DSGVTQTPKHLITATGQRVTLRCSPRSGDLSVYWYQQSLDQGLQFLIQYYNGEERAKGNILERFSAQQFPDLHSELNLSSLELGDSALYFCASSVSGTNLFEQFFGPGTRLTVL.